The source of this T cell receptor beta chain is a study of regulatory T cells in long-lasting Graves disease. Study observations and caveats: Patients with persistent disease showed a bias toward TRBV28, TRBJ1-2 and TRBJ2-5.

Germline lookup yields CDR1 MNHEY and CDR2 SVGEGT. Trimming stripped 0 bases from V and 1 base from J, with 8 bases between. The CDR3 has 15 amino acids. Time point defined: newly diagnosed GD, antithyroid drugs for less than 3 months. The authors made the TCR library using RNA they extracted from PBMCs. The patients were enrolled through endocrinology in Xi'an, China. Ten or more counts support this clonotype. Its target is not known. CDR3 regions were amplified by Arm-PCR using iRepertoire HTBI primers to build TCR beta libraries. TCRdb reprocessed the multiplex PCR reads via MiXCR and lists one record per CDR3 protein. The sample consists of roughly 350,000 distinct CDR3 sequences, approximately 15% of them appearing once. The sample also formed part of further work on T cells in Graves' hyperthyroidism and ophthalmopathy. This second study notes: Newly diagnosed hyperthyroidism patients aged 18 to 65 years had disease lasting under 2 months. RT-PCR in the first round (using the HTBI primer set) targeted the TCR CDR3.

This receptor was obtained from a man aged 35 to 55 with Graves disease. Material: peripheral blood mononuclear cells (PBMCs), obtained at new diagnosis, from a patient treated with antithyroid drugs. J is TRBJ2-3 and V is TRBV6-2 or TRBV6-3, with D uncertain. CDR3 loop: CASSYSGAGTDTQYF. For the CDR3, the DNA is TGTGCCAGCAGTTACTCGGGCGCTGGCACAGATACGCAGTATTTT.